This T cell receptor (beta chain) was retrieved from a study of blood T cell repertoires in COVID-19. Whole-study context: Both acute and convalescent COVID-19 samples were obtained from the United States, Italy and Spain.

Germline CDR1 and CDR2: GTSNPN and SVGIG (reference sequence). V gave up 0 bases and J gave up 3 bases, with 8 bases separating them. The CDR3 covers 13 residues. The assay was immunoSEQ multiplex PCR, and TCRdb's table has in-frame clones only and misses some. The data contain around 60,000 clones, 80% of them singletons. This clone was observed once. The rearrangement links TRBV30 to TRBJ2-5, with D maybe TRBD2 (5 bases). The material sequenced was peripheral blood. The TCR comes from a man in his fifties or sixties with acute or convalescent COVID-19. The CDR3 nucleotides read TGTGCCTGGAGTGTAGGAGGAGAAGAGACCCAGTACTTC. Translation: CAWSVGGEETQYF.